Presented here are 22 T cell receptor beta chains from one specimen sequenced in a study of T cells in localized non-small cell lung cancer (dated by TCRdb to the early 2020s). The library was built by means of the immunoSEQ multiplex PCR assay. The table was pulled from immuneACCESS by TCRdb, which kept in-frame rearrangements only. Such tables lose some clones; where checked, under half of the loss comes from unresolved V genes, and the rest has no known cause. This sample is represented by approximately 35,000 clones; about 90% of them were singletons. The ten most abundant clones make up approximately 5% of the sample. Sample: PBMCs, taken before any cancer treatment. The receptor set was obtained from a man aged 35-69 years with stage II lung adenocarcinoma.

CDR3: CASLAGGRETQYF. The CDR3 DNA is TGTGCCAGTTTAGCGGGGGGAAGAGAGACCCAGTACTTC. V usage is TRBV28 and J usage is TRBJ2-5; 10 bases align to TRBD2. The CDR3 has 13 amino acids. V lost 9 bases to trimming and J lost 4 bases; unmatched junction nucleotides: 5. CDR1 MDHEN and CDR2 SYDVKM come from the germline V gene.

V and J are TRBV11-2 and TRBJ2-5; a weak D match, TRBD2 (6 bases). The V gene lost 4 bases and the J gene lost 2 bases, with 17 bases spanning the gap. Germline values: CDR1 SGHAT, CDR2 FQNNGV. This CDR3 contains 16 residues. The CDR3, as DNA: TGTGCCAGCAGCTCCGGGACTGGAAATACTCAAGAGACCCAGTACTTC. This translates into CASSSGTGNTQETQYF.

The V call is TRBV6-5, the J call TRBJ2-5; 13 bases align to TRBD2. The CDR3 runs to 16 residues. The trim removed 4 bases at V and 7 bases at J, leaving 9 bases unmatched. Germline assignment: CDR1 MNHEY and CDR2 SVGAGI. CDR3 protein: CASSFGTSGVQGTQYF. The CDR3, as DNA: TGTGCCAGCAGTTTCGGGACTAGCGGGGTACAGGGGACCCAGTACTTC.

CDR3 in amino acids: CASVARDTEAFF. The CDR3 DNA reads TGTGCCAGCGTGGCCAGGGACACTGAAGCTTTCTTT. V usage is TRBV28 and J usage is TRBJ1-1; tentatively, D is TRBD1 (5 bases). The length of the CDR3 is 12 residues. Trimming left V 8 bases short and J 3 bases short, with 10 bases between. CDR1 is MDHEN and CDR2 is SYDVKM in the germline V gene. The variable domain in full, with the rest retrieved from reference TRBV28 and TRBJ1-1, is DVKVTQSSRYLVKRTGEKVFLECVQDMDHENMFWYRQDPGLGLRLIYFSYDVKMKEKGDIPEGYSVSREKKERFSLILESASTNQTSMYLCASVARDTEAFFGQGTRLTVV.

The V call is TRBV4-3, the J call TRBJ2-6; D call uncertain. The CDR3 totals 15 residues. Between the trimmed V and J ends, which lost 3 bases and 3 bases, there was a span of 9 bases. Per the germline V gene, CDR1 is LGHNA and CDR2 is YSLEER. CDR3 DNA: TGCGCCAGCAGCCAGGAACCAGGTGGGGCCAACGTCCTGACTTTC. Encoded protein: CASSQEPGGANVLTF.

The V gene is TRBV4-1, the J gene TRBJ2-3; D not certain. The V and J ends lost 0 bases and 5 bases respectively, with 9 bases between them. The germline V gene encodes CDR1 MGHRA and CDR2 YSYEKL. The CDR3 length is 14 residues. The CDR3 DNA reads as TGCGCCAGCAGCCAAGAAATAGCCGGAGATACGCAGTATTTT. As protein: CASSQEIAGDTQYF.

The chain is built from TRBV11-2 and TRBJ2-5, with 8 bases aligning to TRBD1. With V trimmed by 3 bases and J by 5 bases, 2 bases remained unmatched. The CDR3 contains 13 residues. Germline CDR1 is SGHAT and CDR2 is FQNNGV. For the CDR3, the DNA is TGTGCCAGCAGCTTCACAGGGGGGGAGACCCAGTACTTC. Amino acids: CASSFTGGETQYF.

CDR3 protein: CASRASGADTDTQYF. The CDR3 coding sequence is TGTGCCAGCAGAGCAAGCGGGGCCGACACAGATACGCAGTATTTT. The genes are TRBV28 and TRBJ2-3; TRBD2 matches at 7 bases. This CDR3 is 15 amino acids long. The junction had 8 bases not matched to a gene; V was cut back by 6 bases and J by 2 bases. Germline V CDR1 and CDR2: MDHEN, SYDVKM.

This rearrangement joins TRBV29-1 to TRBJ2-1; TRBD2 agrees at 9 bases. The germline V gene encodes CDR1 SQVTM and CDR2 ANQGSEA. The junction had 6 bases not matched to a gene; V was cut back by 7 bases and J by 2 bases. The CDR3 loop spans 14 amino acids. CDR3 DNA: TGCAGCGCAAGACTAGCGGACACCTACAATGAGCAGTTCTTC. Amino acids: CSARLADTYNEQFF.

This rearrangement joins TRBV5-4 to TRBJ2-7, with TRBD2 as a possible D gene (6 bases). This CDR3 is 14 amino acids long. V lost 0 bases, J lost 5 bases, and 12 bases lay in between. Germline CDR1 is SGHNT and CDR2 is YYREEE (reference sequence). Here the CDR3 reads CASSLVGGIDEQYF. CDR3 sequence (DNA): TGTGCCAGCAGCTTGGTGGGGGGAATTGACGAGCAGTACTTC.

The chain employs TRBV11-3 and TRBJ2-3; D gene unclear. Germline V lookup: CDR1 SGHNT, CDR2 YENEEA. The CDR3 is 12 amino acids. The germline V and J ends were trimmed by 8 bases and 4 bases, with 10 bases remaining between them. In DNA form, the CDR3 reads TGTGCCAGCGATCTTGGCTCAGATACGCAGTATTTT. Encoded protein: CASDLGSDTQYF.

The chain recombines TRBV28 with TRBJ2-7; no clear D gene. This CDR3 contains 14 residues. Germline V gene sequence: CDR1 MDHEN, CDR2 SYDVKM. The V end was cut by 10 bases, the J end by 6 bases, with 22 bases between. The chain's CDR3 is CATSPFDAVGEQYF. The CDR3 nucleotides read TGTGCCACCTCCCCGTTTGACGCCGTCGGCGAGCAGTACTTC.

Written as DNA, the CDR3 is TGCAGCGTTGGCCCCTGGGGTCAGCCGAACACCGGGGAGCTGTTTTTT. Its translation: CSVGPWGQPNTGELFF. The gene calls are TRBV29-1 and TRBJ2-2; no clear D. The CDR3 consists of 16 residues. Germline CDR1 reads SQVTM; CDR2 reads ANQGSEA. Trimming pared 4 bases from V and 0 bases from J, leaving 15 bases between.

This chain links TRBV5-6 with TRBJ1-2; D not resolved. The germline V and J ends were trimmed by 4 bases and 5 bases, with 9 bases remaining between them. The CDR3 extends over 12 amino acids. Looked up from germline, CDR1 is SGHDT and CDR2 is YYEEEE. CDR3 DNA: TGTGCCAGCAGCCAAACAGTGTATGGCTACACCTTC. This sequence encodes CASSQTVYGYTF.

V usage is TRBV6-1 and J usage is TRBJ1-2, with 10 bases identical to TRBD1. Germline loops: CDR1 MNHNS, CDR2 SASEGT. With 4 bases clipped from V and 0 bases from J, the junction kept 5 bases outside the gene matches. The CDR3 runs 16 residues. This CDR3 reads CASSAGTGATNYGYTF. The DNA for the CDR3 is TGTGCCAGCAGTGCCGGGACAGGGGCGACTAACTATGGCTACACCTTC.

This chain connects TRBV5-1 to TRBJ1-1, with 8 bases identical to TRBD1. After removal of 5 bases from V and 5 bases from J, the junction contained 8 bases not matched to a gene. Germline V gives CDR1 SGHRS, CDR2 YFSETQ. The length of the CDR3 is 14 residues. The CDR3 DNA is TGCGCCAGCAGTCGGACAGGGCCTAAAACTGAAGCTTTCTTT. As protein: CASSRTGPKTEAFF. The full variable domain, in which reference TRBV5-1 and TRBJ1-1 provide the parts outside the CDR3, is KAGVTQTPRYLIKTRGQQVTLSCSPISGHRSVSWYQQTPGQGLQFLFEYFSETQRNKGNFPGRFSGRQFSNSRSEMNVSTLELGDSALYLCASSRTGPKTEAFFGQGTRLTVV.

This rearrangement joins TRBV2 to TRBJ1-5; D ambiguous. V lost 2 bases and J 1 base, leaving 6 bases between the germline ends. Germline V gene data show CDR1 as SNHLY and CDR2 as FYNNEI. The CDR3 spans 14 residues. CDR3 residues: CASSELGSNQPQHF. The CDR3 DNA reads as TGTGCCAGCAGTGAATTAGGGAGCAATCAGCCCCAGCATTTT.

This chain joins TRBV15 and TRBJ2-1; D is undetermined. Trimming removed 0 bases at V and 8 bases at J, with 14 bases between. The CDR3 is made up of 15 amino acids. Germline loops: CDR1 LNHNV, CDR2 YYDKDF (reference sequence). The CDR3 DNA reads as TGTGCCACCAGCAGAGATGGGAACAGACCCGATGAGCAGTTCTTC. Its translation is CATSRDGNRPDEQFF.

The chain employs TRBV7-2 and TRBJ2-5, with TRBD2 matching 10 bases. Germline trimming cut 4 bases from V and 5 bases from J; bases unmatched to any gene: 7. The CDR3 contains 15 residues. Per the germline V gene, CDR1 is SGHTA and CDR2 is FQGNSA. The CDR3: CASSYGLADKETQYF. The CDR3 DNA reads TGTGCCAGCAGCTATGGACTAGCGGATAAGGAGACCCAGTACTTC. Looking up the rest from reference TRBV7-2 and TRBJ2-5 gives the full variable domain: GAGVSQSPSNKVTEKGKDVELRCDPISGHTALYWYRQSLGQGLEFLIYFQGNSAPDKSGLPSDRFSAERTGGSVSTLTIQRTQQEDSAVYLCASSYGLADKETQYFGPGTRLLVL.

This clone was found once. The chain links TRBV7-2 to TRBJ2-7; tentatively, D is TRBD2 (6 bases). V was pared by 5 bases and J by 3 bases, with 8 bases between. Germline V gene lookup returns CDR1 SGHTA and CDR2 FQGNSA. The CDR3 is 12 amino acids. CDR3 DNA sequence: TGTGCCAGCAGCGGAGGGCACTACGAGCAGTACTTC. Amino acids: CASSGGHYEQYF.

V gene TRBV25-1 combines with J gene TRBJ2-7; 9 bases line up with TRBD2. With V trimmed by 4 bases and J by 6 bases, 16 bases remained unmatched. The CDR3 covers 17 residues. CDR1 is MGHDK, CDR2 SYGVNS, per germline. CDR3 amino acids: CASSGLGYSGSGPEQYF. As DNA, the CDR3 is TGTGCCAGCAGTGGCCTCGGGTATAGCGGGAGTGGGCCCGAGCAGTACTTC.

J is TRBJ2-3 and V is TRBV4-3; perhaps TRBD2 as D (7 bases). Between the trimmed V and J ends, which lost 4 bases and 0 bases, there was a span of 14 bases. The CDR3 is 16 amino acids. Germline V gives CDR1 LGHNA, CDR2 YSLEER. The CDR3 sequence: CASSPKGGLSTDTQYF. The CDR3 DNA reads TGCGCCAGCAGCCCTAAGGGGGGACTAAGCACAGATACGCAGTATTTT.